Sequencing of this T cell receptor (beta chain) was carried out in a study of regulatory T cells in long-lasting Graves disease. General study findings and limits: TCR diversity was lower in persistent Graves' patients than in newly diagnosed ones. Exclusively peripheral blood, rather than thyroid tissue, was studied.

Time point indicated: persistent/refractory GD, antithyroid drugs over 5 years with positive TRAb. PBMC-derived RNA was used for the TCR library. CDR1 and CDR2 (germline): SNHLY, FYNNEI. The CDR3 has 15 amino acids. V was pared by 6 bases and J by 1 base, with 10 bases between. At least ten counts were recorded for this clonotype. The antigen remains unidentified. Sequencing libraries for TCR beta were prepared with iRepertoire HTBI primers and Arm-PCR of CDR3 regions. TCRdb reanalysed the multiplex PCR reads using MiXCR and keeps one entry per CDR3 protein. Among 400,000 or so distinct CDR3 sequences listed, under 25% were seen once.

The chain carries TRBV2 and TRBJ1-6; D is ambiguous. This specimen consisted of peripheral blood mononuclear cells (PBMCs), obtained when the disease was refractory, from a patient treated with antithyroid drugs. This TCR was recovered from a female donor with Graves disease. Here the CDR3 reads CASRSGGSYNSPLHF. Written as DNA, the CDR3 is TGTGCCAGCAGGTCGGGAGGGTCCTATAATTCACCCCTCCACTTT.